This TCR beta chain was retrieved from a study of cytomegalovirus exposure and HLA in healthy donors. Points from the study as a whole: CMV serostatus was the sole immune exposure data available. About 87% or about 30% of the time was how often most TCR beta V segments were productive, according to an earlier analysis.

Donors showed nominal health when sampled, although they likely had unrecorded immune exposures. PCR amplification relied on 60 Vbeta primers (plus 13 Jbeta primers). This table comes from immunoSEQ multiplex PCR, and its TCRdb copy is limited to in-frame clones, with some not included. The table includes around 160,000 clones, roughly 80% detected once. This clone was observed a handful of times. Antigen unknown. Other DNA sequences within the sample encode an identical CDR3. The sequence was obtained from a man aged 18 to 35 in good health and CMV-seropositive. Sequencing was carried out using PBMCs.

As DNA, the CDR3 is TGTGCCAGCAGCTTGAAAGGAAGCGGGACTTCACATACGCAGTATTTT. Encoded protein: CASSLKGSGTSHTQYF. This rearrangement joins TRBV7-7 to TRBJ2-3; TRBD2 agrees at 7 bases. CDR1 and CDR2 from the germline V gene are SSHAT and FNYEAQ (reference sequence). V gave up 3 bases and J gave up 7 bases; unmatched junction bases: 13. This CDR3 region has 16 residues.